Described below is a single T cell receptor (beta chain) sequence and its context. It has no known antigen specificity. The sample holds no much larger clone one base away, and base qualities are not on file. The immunoSEQ Assay, a bias-controlled multiplex PCR, was used to amplify TCRbeta CDR3 regions from genomic DNA. The original methods were these. Nucleated cell counts per sample were estimated from amplification of reference gene primers within the assay. To quantify the absolute abundance of each unique TCRbeta CDR3 rearrangement, sequence reads were collapsed and filtered. For each sample, productive Simpson clonality was calculated as the square root of Simpson's diversity index over productive rearrangements. TCRdb holds this immuneACCESS table with in-frame rearrangements only. Some clones are missing; in checked studies, unresolved V genes explain under half, and the rest has no known cause. V, J and clone size are those of that table, while D and trimming were read from the DNA. Recorded for this sample are roughly 29,000 clones; 80% to 90% of them occurred a single time. The ten largest make up around 26% of the sample.

The record originates from a study of blood T cell repertoires in COVID-19 (dated by TCRdb to the early 2020s). For the study in its entirety: The collaborator samples originated in the United States, Italy and Spain and spanned the acute and convalescent phases of COVID-19. The material from the prospective study consisted of cDNA or gDNA derived from T cells, B-cell-depleted T cells, or PBMCs. Deeply sampled blood TCRbeta repertoires from subjects exposed to, actively infected with, or recovered from COVID-19 were included in the dataset. A freely available public database, intended as a resource for researchers studying the immune response to SARS-CoV-2, is where the repertoires were released. Samples came from the ongoing ImmuneRACE study (first 160 participants) plus 1,254 subjects from 6 global collaborators. The sample metadata nearly always contained a de-identified subject ID, COVID-19 status, age in years and sex. Where available, HLA class I and class II types were taken from metadata supplied by the sample provider and were not determined by assay-based typing. Results and caveats for the whole study, not just this receptor: The quantity of clinical and demographic metadata differed by source and by participant and was supplied without curation.

The CDR3 measures 15 amino acids from cysteine to phenylalanine. Only the CDR3 region is kept as DNA, spanning 45 bases read in frame from base 1. Via the germline V gene, CDR1 is SGHTA and CDR2 FQGNSA. V and J are trimmed by 3 bases and 5 bases, and the gene matches miss 8 bases of the junction. In Seattle, one collaborating source enrolled patients while the infection was active and tracked those patients longitudinally over the course of disease. Whole blood was collected in K2EDTA tubes by collaborating institutions according to the institutions' own protocols. Collaborator samples were shipped for TCRbeta analysis as frozen whole blood, isolated PBMCs, or DNA extracted from either sample type.

This sequence was found in an elderly woman with COVID-19, enrolled during active disease. The rearranged chain carries TRBV7-2 and TRBJ2-5, with TRBD2 matching 8 junction bases. Sequenced sample: peripheral blood. The DNA sequence follows: TGTGCCAGCAGCTTTAATGCGGGGGGTAGGGAGACCCAGTACTTC. Its protein reads: CASSFNAGGRETQYF.